This paragraph reports one TCR beta chain. What it binds is unknown. The sample is drawn from a study of shared clonotypes between healthy human individuals. An assay was performed, and its level was deep. Here immunoSEQ multiplex PCR was the method, and the copy in TCRdb shows in-frame clones only, minus some. The table lists about 110,000 clones, around 65% of them singletons, with around 26% in the top ten. Notes on the study in general: Naive subsets generally had larger estimated richness than memory subsets. Non-shared clonotypes had lower generation probabilities than those shared by all four donors.

V lost 4 bases and J 3 bases, leaving 19 bases between the germline ends. The CDR3 totals 17 residues. CDR1 is MDHEN, CDR2 SYDVKM, per germline. Sequenced input: memory CD8+ T cells sorted from blood. As for subset: CD45RO+ cells pooled with CCR7-negative TemRA cells. The chain is built from TRBV28 and TRBJ2-1; weak D call: TRBD2 (6 bases). This TCR came from a woman in her twenties or thirties in good health. CDR3 sequence reads: CASSSAAGGNFYNEQFF. CDR3 DNA: TGTGCCAGCAGTTCCGCGGCAGGAGGGAACTTCTACAATGAGCAGTTCTTC. The whole variable domain, remainder taken from reference TRBV28 and TRBJ2-1, is DVKVTQSSRYLVKRTGEKVFLECVQDMDHENMFWYRQDPGLGLRLIYFSYDVKMKEKGDIPEGYSVSREKKERFSLILESASTNQTSMYLCASSSAAGGNFYNEQFFGPGTRLTVL.